The entry below describes one TCR beta chain. What it binds is not known. Samples with a second dose at about 4 or about 12 weeks were pooled together. This sample is drawn from a study of T cell responses to AZD1222 COVID-19 vaccine. Notes on the study in general: Among the donors, most were white British and more were female, and clonal diversity was possibly underestimated. None of the repertoires were sampled until the peak T cell response had passed. Increased Spike-specific TCR breadth and depth were observed after two AZD1222 doses.

The V gene lost 5 bases and the J gene lost 5 bases, with 21 bases spanning the gap. The V gene's germline CDR1 is SGHVS and CDR2 FNYEAQ. This CDR3 spans 16 amino acids. TCRdb keeps only in-frame clones here, not all; method: immunoSEQ multiplex PCR. The sample carries 130,000 to 150,000 clones, under 95% recorded once. The material sequenced was peripheral blood, taken 28 days after the second AZD1222 dose. The J gene is TRBJ1-1, the V gene TRBV7-6; possibly TRBD1 for D (6 bases). This TCR came from an adult who received the AZD1222 COVID-19 vaccine. CDR3 region: CASSRQTGTFKTEAFF. The CDR3 bases are TGTGCCAGCAGCAGGCAGACCGGGACATTTAAAACTGAAGCTTTCTTT.